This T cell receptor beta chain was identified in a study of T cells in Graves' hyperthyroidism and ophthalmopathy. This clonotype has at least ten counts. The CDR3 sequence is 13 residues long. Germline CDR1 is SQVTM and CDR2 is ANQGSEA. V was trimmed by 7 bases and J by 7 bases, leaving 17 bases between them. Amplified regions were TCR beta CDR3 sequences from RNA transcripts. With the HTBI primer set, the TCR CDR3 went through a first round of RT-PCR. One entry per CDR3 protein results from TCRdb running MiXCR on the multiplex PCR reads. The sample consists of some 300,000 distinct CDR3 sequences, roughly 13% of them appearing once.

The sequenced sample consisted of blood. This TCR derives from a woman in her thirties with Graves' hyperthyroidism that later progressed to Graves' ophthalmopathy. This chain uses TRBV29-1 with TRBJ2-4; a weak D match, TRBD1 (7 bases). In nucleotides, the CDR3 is TGCAGCGCTGTACCCAGGGGGGAGAACATTCAGTACTTC. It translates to CSAVPRGENIQYF.